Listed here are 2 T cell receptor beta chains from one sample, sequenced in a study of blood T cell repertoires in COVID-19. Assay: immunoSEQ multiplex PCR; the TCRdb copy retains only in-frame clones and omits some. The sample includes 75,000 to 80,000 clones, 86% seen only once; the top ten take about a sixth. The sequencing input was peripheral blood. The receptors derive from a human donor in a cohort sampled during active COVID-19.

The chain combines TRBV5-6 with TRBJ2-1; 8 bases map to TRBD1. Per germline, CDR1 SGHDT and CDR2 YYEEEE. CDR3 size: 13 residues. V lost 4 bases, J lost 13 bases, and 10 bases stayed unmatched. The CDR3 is CASSVGQGNPQFF. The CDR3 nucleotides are TGTGCCAGCAGCGTCGGACAGGGCAATCCCCAGTTCTTC.

Written as DNA, the CDR3 is TGTGCCAGCAGTCAGGGACAGGGCGGAAACACCATATATTTT. Protein product: CASSQGQGGNTIYF. The chain employs TRBV28 and TRBJ1-3; 9 bases align to TRBD1. Germline V gene sequence: CDR1 MDHEN, CDR2 SYDVKM. The CDR3 contains 14 residues. With V trimmed by 5 bases and J by 4 bases, 3 bases remained unmatched.